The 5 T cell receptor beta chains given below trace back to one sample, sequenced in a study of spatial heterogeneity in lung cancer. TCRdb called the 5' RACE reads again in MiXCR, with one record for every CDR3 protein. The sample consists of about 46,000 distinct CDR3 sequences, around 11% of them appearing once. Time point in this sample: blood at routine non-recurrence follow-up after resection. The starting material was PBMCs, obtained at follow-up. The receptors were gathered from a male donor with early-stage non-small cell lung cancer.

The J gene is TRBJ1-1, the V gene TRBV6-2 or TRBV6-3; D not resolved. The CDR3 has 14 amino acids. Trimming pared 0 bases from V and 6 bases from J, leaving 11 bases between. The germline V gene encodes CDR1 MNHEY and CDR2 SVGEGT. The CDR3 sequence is CASSYSMAPPEAFF. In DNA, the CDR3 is TGTGCCAGCAGTTACTCGATGGCTCCTCCTGAAGCTTTCTTT.

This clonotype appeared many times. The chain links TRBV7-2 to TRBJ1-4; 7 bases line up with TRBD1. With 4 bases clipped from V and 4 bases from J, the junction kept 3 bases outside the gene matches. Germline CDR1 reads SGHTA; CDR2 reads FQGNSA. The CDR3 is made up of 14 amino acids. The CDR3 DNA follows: TGTGCCAGCAGCTGGGACAGACGTAATGAAAAACTGTTTTTT. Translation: CASSWDRRNEKLFF.

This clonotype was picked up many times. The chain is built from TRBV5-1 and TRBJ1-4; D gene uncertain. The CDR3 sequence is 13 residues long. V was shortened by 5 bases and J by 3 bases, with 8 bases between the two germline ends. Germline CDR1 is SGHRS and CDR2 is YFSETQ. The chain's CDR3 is CASREQANEKLFF. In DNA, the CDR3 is TGCGCCAGCAGAGAGCAGGCTAATGAAAAACTGTTTTTT.

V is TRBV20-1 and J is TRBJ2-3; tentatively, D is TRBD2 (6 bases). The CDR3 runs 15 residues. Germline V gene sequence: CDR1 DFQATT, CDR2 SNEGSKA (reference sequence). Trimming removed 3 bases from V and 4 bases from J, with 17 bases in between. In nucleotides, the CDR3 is TGCAGTGCTAGTGGGGCCCGGGAGAAGGCAGATACGCAGTATTTT. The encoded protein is CSASGAREKADTQYF.

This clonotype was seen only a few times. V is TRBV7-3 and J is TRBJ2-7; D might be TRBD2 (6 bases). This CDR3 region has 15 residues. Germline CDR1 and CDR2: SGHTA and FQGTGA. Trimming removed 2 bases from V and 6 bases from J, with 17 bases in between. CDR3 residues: CASSLGGTVFSEQYF. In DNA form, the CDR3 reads TGTGCCAGCAGCTTAGGCGGGACGGTGTTTTCCGAGCAGTACTTC.